This note documents a single T cell receptor beta chain sequence. Assay: immunoSEQ multiplex PCR; the TCRdb copy retains only in-frame clones and omits some. This sample has about half a million clones, with 81% found just once. This sample stems from a study of shared clonotypes between healthy human individuals. V lost 5 bases and J lost 4; bases outside the gene matches: 2. CDR1 is LNHDA, CDR2 SQIVND, per germline (reference sequence). This CDR3 is built from 13 residues. This clonotype originated in a woman aged 40 to 50 in good health. Some clones in this sample may be carry-over from other donors' samples. What was sequenced was PBMCs. The genes are TRBV19 and TRBJ1-1; TRBD1 agrees at 9 bases. CDR3 residues: CASSSTGGTEAFF. The CDR3 nucleotides read TGTGCCAGTAGTTCGACAGGGGGCACTGAAGCTTTCTTT.